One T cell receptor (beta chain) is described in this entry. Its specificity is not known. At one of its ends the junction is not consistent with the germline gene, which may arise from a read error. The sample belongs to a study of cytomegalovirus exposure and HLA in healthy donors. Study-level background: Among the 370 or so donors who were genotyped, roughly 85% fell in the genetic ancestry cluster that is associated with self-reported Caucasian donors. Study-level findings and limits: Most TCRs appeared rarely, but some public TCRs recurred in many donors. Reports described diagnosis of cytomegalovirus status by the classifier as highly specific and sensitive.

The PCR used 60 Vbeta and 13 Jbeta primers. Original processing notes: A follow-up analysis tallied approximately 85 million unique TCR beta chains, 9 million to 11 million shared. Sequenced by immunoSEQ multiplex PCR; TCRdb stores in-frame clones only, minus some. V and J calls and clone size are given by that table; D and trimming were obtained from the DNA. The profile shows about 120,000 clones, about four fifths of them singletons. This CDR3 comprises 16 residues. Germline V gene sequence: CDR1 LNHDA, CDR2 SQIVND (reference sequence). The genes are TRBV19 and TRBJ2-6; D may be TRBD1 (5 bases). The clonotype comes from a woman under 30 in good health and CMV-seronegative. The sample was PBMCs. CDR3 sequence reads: CASSQGVRSGANGLTF. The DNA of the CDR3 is TGTGCCAGTTCTCAGGGTGTCCGCTCTGGGGCCAACGGCCTGACTTTC.